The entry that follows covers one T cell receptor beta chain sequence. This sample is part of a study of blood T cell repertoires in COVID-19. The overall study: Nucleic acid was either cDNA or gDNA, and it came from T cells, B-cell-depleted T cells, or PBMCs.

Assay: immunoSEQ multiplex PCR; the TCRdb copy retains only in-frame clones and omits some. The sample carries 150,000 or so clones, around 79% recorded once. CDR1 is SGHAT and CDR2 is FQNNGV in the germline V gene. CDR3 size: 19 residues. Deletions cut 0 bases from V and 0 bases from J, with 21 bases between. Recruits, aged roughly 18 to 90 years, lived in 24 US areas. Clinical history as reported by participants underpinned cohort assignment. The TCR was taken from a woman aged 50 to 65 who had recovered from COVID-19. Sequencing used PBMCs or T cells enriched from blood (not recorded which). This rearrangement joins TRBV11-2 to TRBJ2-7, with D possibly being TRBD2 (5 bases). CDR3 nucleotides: TGTGCCAGCAGCTTAGAATCCCTCACCCCCCTTGGGAGCTCCTACGAGCAGTACTTC. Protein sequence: CASSLESLTPLGSSYEQYF.